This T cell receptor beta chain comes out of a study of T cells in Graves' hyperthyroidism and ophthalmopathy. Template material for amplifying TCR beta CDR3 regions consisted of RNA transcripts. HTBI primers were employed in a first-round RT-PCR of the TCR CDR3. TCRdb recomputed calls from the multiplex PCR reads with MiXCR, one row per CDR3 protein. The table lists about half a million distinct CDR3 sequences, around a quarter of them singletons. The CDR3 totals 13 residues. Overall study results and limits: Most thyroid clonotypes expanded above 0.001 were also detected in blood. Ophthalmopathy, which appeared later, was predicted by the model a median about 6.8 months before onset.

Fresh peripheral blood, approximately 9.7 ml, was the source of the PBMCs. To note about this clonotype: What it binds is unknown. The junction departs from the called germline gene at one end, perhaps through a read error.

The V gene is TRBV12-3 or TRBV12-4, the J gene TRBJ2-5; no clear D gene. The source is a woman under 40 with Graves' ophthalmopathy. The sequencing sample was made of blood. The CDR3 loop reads CVSSSENQETRYF. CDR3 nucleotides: TGTGTCAGCAGTTCGGAGAATCAAGAGACCCGGTACTTC.